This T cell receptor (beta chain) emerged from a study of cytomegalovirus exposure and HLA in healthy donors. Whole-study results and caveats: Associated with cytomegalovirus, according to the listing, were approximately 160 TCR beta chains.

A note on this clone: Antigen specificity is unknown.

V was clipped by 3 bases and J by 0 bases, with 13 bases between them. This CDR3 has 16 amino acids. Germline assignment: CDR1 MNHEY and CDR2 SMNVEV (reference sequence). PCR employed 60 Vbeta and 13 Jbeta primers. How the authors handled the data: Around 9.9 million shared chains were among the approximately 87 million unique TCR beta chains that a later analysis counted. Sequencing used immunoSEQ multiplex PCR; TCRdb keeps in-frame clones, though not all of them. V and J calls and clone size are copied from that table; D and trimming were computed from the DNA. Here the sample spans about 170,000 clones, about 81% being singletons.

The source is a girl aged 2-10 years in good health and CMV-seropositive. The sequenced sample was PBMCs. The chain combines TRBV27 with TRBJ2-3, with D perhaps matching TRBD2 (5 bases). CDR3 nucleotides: TGTGCCAGCAGTTTCACGCCCGGGATCAGCACAGATACGCAGTATTTT. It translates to CASSFTPGISTDTQYF.